These 30 T cell receptor beta chains were all obtained from the same sample, sequenced in a study of tumor-infiltrating lymphocytes in primary liver carcinoma. Co-extracting RNA and DNA was done with about 18-33 mg of unsorted bulk tissue as input. The authors made TCR beta cDNA from 500 to 600 ng total RNA with a constant-region primer. Employing slightly modified ARM-PCR, three nested multiplex PCR rounds were run, and these gave rise to the TCR beta libraries. A C-beta reverse primer and TRBV1-TRBV30 forward primers served in each of the first two PCR rounds, at 9 to 11 cycles apiece. TCRdb ran MiXCR on the multiplex PCR reads and lists one entry per CDR3 protein. This table has 30,000 to 40,000 distinct CDR3 sequences, approximately 73% appearing once. Sequencing was performed on liver tumor tissue from sampling region 4. Subset of the sample: tumor region T4, right-lateral pole. The receptors derive from a man aged 35-49 years with primary liver carcinoma and hepatitis B virus infection.

The CDR3 loop is CASAIGDPSTGELFF. The CDR3, as DNA: TGTGCCAGCGCCATTGGGGACCCTAGTACCGGGGAGCTGTTTTTT. The J gene is TRBJ2-2, the V gene TRBV28, with D perhaps being TRBD1 or TRBD2 (5 bases each). CDR3 length equals 15 residues. Trimming removed 8 bases at V and 5 bases at J, with 18 bases between. The germline CDR1 and CDR2 sequences are MDHEN and SYDVKM.

As regards this clonotype: One end of the junction fails to match germline, which may point to a read error. V usage is TRBV5-1 and J usage is TRBJ1-2; D is possibly TRBD1 (6 bases). Germline values: CDR1 SGHRS, CDR2 YFSETQ. This CDR3 contains 13 residues. The CDR3 DNA reads TGCGTCAGCAGCAACAGGGTGGACTATGGCTACACCTTC. Its translation: CVSSNRVDYGYTF. Together with reference TRBV5-1 and TRBJ1-2, the CDR3 gives the full variable domain: KAGVTQTPRYLIKTRGQQVTLSCSPISGHRSVSWYQQTPGQGLQFLFEYFSETQRNKGNFPGRFSGRQFSNSRSEMNVSTLELGDSALYLCVSSNRVDYGYTFGSGTRLTVV.

In its sample, this clonotype is medium-sized. The chain is built from TRBV24-1 and TRBJ2-2, with TRBD1 as a possible D gene (5 bases). This CDR3 region has 15 residues. The germline gives CDR1 KGHDR, CDR2 SFDVKD. Trimming removed 4 bases from V and 3 bases from J, with 11 bases in between. CDR3 protein: CATSEGDYDTGELFF. CDR3 coding DNA: TGTGCCACCAGTGAAGGGGATTACGACACCGGGGAGCTGTTTTTT.

A remark on this clonotype: This is likely a read error, given that the CDR3 carries no conserved phenylalanine or tryptophan at its end. The DNA is left out, because the CDR3 cannot be placed on it with certainty; the CDR3 is given as TCRdb lists it. CDR3 loop: CASEGTGPYEQYY. The chain is built from TRBV12-5 and TRBJ2-7; the table's D call TRBD1 went unverified against the DNA. The CDR3 is 13 amino acids in total, end residues counted. Looked up from germline, CDR1 is LGHNT and CDR2 is FRNRAP.

Remarks on this clonotype: The junction departs from germline at one end; a sequencing error may be responsible. The chain is built from TRBV20-1 and TRBJ2-3; D tentatively reads TRBD1 or TRBD2 (6 bases each). Per the germline V gene, CDR1 is DFQATT and CDR2 is SNEGSKA (reference sequence). CDR3 length: 14 amino acids. CDR3 sequence reads: CSARDRRGQDTEYF. The CDR3 DNA follows: TGCAGTGCTAGAGATAGGCGGGGACAAGATACGGAGTATTTT.

This clonotype is medium-sized. The V gene is TRBV12-3 or TRBV12-4, the J gene TRBJ1-3; D is undetermined. The CDR3 sequence is 13 residues long. V lost 7 bases to trimming and J lost 0 bases, with 7 bases between them. CDR3 DNA sequence: TGTGCCAGCACTGGGAACTCTGGAAACACCATATATTTT. It codes for CASTGNSGNTIYF.

Turning to this clonotype: Here the CDR3 omits its conserved ending phenylalanine or tryptophan, so a read error is the likely source. The gene calls are TRBV11-1 and TRBJ2-4, with 9 nucleotides matching TRBD2. This CDR3 contains 17 residues. V was clipped by 3 bases and J by 2 bases; unmatched bases: 8. The germline V gene has CDR1 SGHAT and CDR2 FQDESV (reference sequence). CDR3 loop: CASSFPVASGTKNIQYC. The CDR3 DNA reads as TGTGCCAGCAGCTTTCCTGTGGCTAGCGGGACCAAAAACATTCAGTACTGC.

With regard to this clonotype: An end of the junction does not agree with germline; a read error may underlie this. The chain has TRBV11-1 and TRBJ2-7; TRBD1 aligns across 7 bases. This CDR3 contains 13 residues. Germline CDR1 reads SGHAT; CDR2 reads FQDESV (reference sequence). The CDR3 DNA sequence: TGTGTCAGCAGGGGGAAGCGATCCCACGAGCAGTACTTT. Protein sequence: CVSRGKRSHEQYF.

The chain uses TRBV28 and TRBJ1-1; TRBD1 might be the D (5 bases). The CDR3 has 13 residues. Trimming took off 11 bases at V and 4 bases at J, with 17 bases between the two ends. CDR1 and CDR2 from the germline V gene are MDHEN and SYDVKM. The CDR3 DNA reads as TGTGCCGGTTTCAACCCTGGGGGCACTGAAGCTTTCTTT. It specifies CAGFNPGGTEAFF.

This clonotype appeared many times. Written as DNA, the CDR3 is TGCGCCAGCAGCTTTACAGGGGGTCTTGGGGGTGAGCAGTTCTTC. This codes for CASSFTGGLGGEQFF. The chain uses TRBV5-1 and TRBJ2-1, with 8 bases fitting TRBD1. The CDR3 has 15 residues. V lost 2 bases, J lost 9 bases, and 10 bases stayed unmatched. Looked up from germline, CDR1 is SGHRS and CDR2 is YFSETQ.

The gene calls are TRBV5-1 and TRBJ2-1; 10 nucleotides agree with TRBD2. From germline, CDR1 is SGHRS and CDR2 YFSETQ. V trimming: 6 bases; J trimming: 5 bases; junction bases outside the gene matches: 5. CDR3 length: 14 amino acids. CDR3 in amino acids: CASTLAGGHNEQFF. The CDR3, as DNA: TGCGCCAGCACGTTAGCGGGGGGTCACAATGAGCAGTTCTTC. Complete variable domain (other parts from reference TRBV5-1 and TRBJ2-1): KAGVTQTPRYLIKTRGQQVTLSCSPISGHRSVSWYQQTPGQGLQFLFEYFSETQRNKGNFPGRFSGRQFSNSRSEMNVSTLELGDSALYLCASTLAGGHNEQFFGPGTRLTVL.

By share of the sample, this clonotype is medium-sized. V and J are TRBV12-3 or TRBV12-4 and TRBJ2-1; the D gene is possibly TRBD2 (6 bases). The V gene lost 7 bases and the J gene lost 0 bases, with 13 bases spanning the gap. The length of the CDR3 is 15 residues. The CDR3 sequence is CASTISGNSYNEQFF. For the CDR3, the DNA is TGTGCCAGCACCATTAGCGGCAACTCCTACAATGAGCAGTTCTTC.

The chain has TRBV6-2 or TRBV6-3 and TRBJ2-7; D not resolved. There are 13 residues in the CDR3. Germline V gene lookup returns CDR1 MNHEY and CDR2 SVGEGT. CDR3 nucleotides: TGTGCTAGAAGTTACGAGTTACCCTACGAGCAGTACTTC. This sequence encodes CARSYELPYEQYF.

Points on this clonotype: A much more abundant neighbour one base away suggests this may be a read error. The rearrangement joins TRBV28 to TRBJ2-7; D gene ambiguous. The CDR3 sequence is 15 residues long. The V gene's germline CDR1 is MDHEN and CDR2 SYDVKM. CDR3 in DNA: TGTGTCAGGAGTTCTTACTCGAGGAGCTCCTACGAGCAGTACTTC. It yields the protein CVRSSYSRSSYEQYF.

The chain joins TRBV11-1 to TRBJ1-6, with D tentatively TRBD1 (6 bases). From germline, CDR1 is SGHAT and CDR2 FQDESV (reference sequence). The CDR3 contains 13 residues. CDR3 in amino acids: CVCSRTVVSPLHF. The CDR3 region has the DNA TGTGTCTGCAGCCGGACAGTGGTTTCACCCCTCCACTTT.

This clonotype occurred once. One end of the junction fails to match germline, which may point to a read error. The chain links TRBV4-3 to TRBJ2-1; possibly TRBD1 or TRBD2 for D (6 bases each). The germline gives CDR1 LGHNA, CDR2 YSLEER. The CDR3 consists of 13 residues. CDR3 in amino acids: CASSPEGGRRRFF. CDR3 sequence (DNA): TGCGCAAGCAGCCCTGAAGGGGGGAGAAGGCGGTTCTTC.

As concerns this clonotype: The conserved phenylalanine or tryptophan normally closing the CDR3 is absent here, so this likely arose from a read error. J is TRBJ2-3 and V is TRBV11-2; D unclear. The CDR3 spans 14 residues. From germline, CDR1 is SGHAT and CDR2 FQNNGV. The germline V and J ends were trimmed by 9 bases and 4 bases, with 17 bases remaining between them. Here the CDR3 reads CASSPPSRADTQYI. In DNA form, the CDR3 reads TGTGCCAGTAGCCCCCCGAGCCGGGCAGATACGCAGTATATT.

About this clonotype itself: The CDR3 end shows no conserved phenylalanine or tryptophan, and so a read error is likely. The chain links TRBV11-1 to TRBJ2-7; TRBD2 might be the D (6 bases). The CDR3 is 15 amino acids. Germline CDR1 is SGHAT and CDR2 is FQDESV (reference sequence). The CDR3 DNA reads TGTGCCAGTAGCTTGACGGGATCGGGAGAATACGAGCAGTACTTA. It encodes CASSLTGSGEYEQYL.

This clonotype is medium-sized. The chain couples TRBV29-1 to TRBJ1-1; weak D call: TRBD1 (5 bases). CDR3 length: 10 amino acids. V was trimmed by 6 bases and J by 3 bases, leaving 5 bases between them. Germline V gene data show CDR1 as SQVTM and CDR2 as ANQGSEA. The CDR3 DNA follows: TGCAGCGTGGGGGACACTGAAGCTTTCTTT. This translates into CSVGDTEAFF.

This clonotype appeared many times. A clone one base away is much larger, so this may be a read error. This sequence joins TRBV29-1 and TRBJ2-5, with 7 bases identical to TRBD2. Germline-derived CDR1 and CDR2 are SQVTM and ANQGSEA. CDR3 length equals 13 residues. Here the CDR3 DNA reads TGCGGCGCCCCCGGGGGGACTCAAGAGACCCAGTACTTC. The encoded protein is CGAPGGTQETQYF.

This clonotype showed up just a few times. Likely a read error: the CDR3 ends without its conserved phenylalanine or tryptophan. The chain joins TRBV29-1 to TRBJ2-2; the match to TRBD2 covers 10 bases. CDR3 length: 15 residues. The germline gives CDR1 SQVTM, CDR2 ANQGSEA. CDR3 coding DNA: TGCAGTGTTGGGACTAGCGCGGCGAACACCGGGGATCTGTTTTCT. It translates to CSVGTSAANTGDLFS.

As for this clonotype: This CDR3 is missing its conserved last phenylalanine or tryptophan, likely due to a read error. V usage is TRBV6-5 and J usage is TRBJ2-7, with TRBD1 as a possible D gene (6 bases). From germline, CDR1 is MNHEY and CDR2 SVGAGI. The CDR3 runs to 13 residues. The chain's CDR3 is CASRETGEYEQYL. In DNA form, the CDR3 reads TGCGCCAGCAGGGAGACAGGCGAGTACGAGCAGTACCTC.

The chain has TRBV29-1 and TRBJ1-1, with D perhaps matching TRBD1 (5 bases). The CDR3 runs to 14 residues. Per the germline V gene, CDR1 is SQVTM and CDR2 is ANQGSEA. V was trimmed by 8 bases and J by 3 bases, leaving 19 bases between them. The CDR3 protein is CSFGTALRDTEAFF. CDR3 sequence (DNA): TGCAGCTTCGGGACGGCACTGCGGGACACTGAAGCTTTCTTT.

On this clonotype: Germline is not matched at one junction end, which may reflect a read error. The chain uses TRBV5-1 and TRBJ2-3; D call uncertain. Germline CDR1 SGHRS, CDR2 YFSETQ. There are 14 residues in the CDR3. The CDR3 sequence is CVSSFGPNTDMQYF. CDR3 sequence (DNA): TGCGTCAGCAGCTTCGGACCGAATACAGATATGCAGTATTTT.

Remarks on this clonotype: At one end the junction does not follow the germline gene, possibly because of a read error. The rearrangement joins TRBV7-8 to TRBJ2-5; 12 nucleotides match TRBD2. Per the germline V gene, CDR1 is SGHVS and CDR2 is FQNEAQ. CDR3 length equals 17 residues. The CDR3 reads CASTLVSLAGGVETQYF. The CDR3 bases are TGTGCCAGCACCTTAGTCAGCCTAGCGGGAGGGGTAGAGACCCAGTACTTC.

With respect to this clonotype: The junction departs from germline at one end; a sequencing error may be responsible. This sequence joins TRBV11-1 and TRBJ2-7; TRBD2 is a possible D gene (6 bases). The CDR3 is 15 amino acids. CDR1 and CDR2 (germline): SGHAT, FQDESV (reference sequence). The CDR3 DNA sequence: TGTGCCAGTAGCTTAACGGGACCGGGAGTATACGAGCAGTACTTC. It specifies CASSLTGPGVYEQYF.

Concerning this clonotype itself: This could be a read error, since a much larger clone is one nucleotide away. This chain joins TRBV29-1 and TRBJ1-5; D gene uncertain. The CDR3 length is 13 residues. The germline CDR1 and CDR2 sequences are SQVTM and ANQGSEA. The CDR3 nucleotides are TGCAGCGTTGTCGGACGGATCAATCAGCCCCCGTATTTT. Translation: CSVVGRINQPPYF.

Of note for this clonotype: The junction departs from germline at one end; a sequencing error may be responsible. This sequence joins TRBV6-6 and TRBJ2-3; D is possibly TRBD2 (6 bases). CDR3 length: 17 amino acids. The germline gives CDR1 MNHNY, CDR2 SVGAGI (reference sequence). The CDR3 nucleotides are TGTTCCAGCAGACCGCAGGGTACTAGCAGTCTCACAGATACGCAGTATTTT. Its translation is CSSRPQGTSSLTDTQYF.

The V gene is TRBV11-2, the J gene TRBJ2-3; D is uncertain. CDR3 size: 12 residues. Trimming took off 11 bases at V and 0 bases at J, with 9 bases between the two ends. CDR1 and CDR2 from the germline V gene are SGHAT and FQNNGV. The CDR3 region is CAGAWSTDTQYF. The DNA for the CDR3 is TGTGCCGGTGCATGGAGCACAGATACGCAGTATTTT.

As concerns this clonotype: This CDR3 is missing its conserved last phenylalanine or tryptophan, likely due to a read error. The chain uses TRBV20-1 and TRBJ1-2; TRBD1 might be the D (6 bases). CDR1 and CDR2 (germline): DFQATT, SNEGSKA (reference sequence). The CDR3 spans 13 residues. V shed 8 bases and J shed 2 bases, with 15 bases lying between them. The CDR3 region is CSTNGGVNYGYTL. The CDR3 bases are TGCAGTACTAACGGGGGCGTGAACTATGGCTACACCTTG.